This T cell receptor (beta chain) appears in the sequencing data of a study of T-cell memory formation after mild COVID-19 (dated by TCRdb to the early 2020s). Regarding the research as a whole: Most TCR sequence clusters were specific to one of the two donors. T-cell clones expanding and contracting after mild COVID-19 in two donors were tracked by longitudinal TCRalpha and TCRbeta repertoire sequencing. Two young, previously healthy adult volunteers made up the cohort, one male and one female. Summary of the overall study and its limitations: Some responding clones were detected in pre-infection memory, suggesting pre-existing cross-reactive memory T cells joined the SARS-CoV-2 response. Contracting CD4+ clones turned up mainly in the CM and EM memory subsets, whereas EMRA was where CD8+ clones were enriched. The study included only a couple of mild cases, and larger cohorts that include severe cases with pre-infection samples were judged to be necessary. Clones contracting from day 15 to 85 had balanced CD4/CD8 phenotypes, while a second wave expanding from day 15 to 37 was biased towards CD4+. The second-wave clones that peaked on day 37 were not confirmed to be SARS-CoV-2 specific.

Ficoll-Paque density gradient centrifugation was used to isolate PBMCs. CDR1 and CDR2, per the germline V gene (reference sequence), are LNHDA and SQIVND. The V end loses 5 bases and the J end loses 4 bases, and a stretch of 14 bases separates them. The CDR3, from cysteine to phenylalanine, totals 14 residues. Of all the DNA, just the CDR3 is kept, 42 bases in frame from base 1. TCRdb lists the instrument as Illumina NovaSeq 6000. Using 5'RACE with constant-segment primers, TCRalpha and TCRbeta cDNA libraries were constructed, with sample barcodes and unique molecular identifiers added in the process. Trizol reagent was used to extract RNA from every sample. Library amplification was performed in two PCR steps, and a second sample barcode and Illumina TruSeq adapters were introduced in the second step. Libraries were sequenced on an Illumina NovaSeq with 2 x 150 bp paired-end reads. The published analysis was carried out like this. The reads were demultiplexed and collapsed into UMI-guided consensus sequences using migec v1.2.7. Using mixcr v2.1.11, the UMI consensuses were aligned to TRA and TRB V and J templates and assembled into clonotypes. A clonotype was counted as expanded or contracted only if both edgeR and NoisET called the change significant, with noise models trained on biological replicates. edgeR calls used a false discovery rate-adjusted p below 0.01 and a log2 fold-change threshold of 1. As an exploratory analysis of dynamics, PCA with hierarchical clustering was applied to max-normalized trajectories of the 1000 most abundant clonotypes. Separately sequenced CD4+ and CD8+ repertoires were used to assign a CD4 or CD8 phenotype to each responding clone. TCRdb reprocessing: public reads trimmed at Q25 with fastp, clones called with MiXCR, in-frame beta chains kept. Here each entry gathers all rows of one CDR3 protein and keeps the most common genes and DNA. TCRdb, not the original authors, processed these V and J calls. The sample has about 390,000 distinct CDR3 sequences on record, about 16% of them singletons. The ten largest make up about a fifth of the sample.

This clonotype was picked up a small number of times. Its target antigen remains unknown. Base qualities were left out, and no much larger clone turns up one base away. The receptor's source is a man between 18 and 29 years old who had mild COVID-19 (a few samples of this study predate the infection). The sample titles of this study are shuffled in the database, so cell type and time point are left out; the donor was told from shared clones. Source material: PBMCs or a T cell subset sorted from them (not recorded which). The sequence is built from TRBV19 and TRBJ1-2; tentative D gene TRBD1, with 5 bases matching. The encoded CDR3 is CASSWDLGSYGYTF. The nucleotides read TGTGCCAGTAGTTGGGACTTAGGTAGCTATGGCTACACCTTC. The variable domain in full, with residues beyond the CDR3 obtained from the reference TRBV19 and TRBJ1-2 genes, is DGGITQSPKYLFRKEGQNVTLSCEQNLNHDAMYWYRQDPGQGLRLIYYSQIVNDFQKGDIAEGYSVSREKKESFPLTVTSAQKNPTAFYLCASSWDLGSYGYTFGSGTRLTVV.